Reported below is one T cell receptor beta chain. The CDR3 loop spans 14 amino acids. Germline V lookup: CDR1 GTSNPN, CDR2 SVGIG (reference sequence). V shed 5 bases and J 6 bases; nucleotides not matched to a gene: 8. This record comes from a study of cytomegalovirus exposure and HLA in healthy donors. Study information: HLA-typed donors were the source of about 81 million unique TCRs held in an early data release.

The PCR used 60 Vbeta and 13 Jbeta primers. Measured with immunoSEQ multiplex PCR; TCRdb has only the in-frame clones, and not every one. The table has 150,000 to 200,000 clones, around 78% seen once. This TCR was sampled from a woman in her fifties or sixties in good health and CMV-seropositive. This chain uses TRBV30 with TRBJ2-7; 12 bases are shared with TRBD1. Sequencing was performed on PBMCs. CDR3 sequence (DNA): TGTGCCTGGGGCCCGGGACAGGGGGCGATCGAGCAGTACTTC. This sequence encodes CAWGPGQGAIEQYF.